Listed here are 30 T cell receptor beta chains from one sample, sequenced in a study of blood T cell repertoires in COVID-19 (dated by TCRdb to 2020 to 2021). The library was obtained by the immunoSEQ multiplex PCR assay. TCRdb took over this immuneACCESS table, retaining in-frame rearrangements with V and J assigned. Such tables are incomplete; in checked studies, under half of the missing clones stem from an unresolved V gene, and the remainder is unexplained. The sample table lists over 200,000 clones, roughly 83% of them with a count of one. The ten largest make up around 2.5% of the sample. Source material: peripheral blood. The receptors originated from a woman aged 70-85 years with active or convalescent COVID-19.

The chain joins TRBV19 to TRBJ1-5; 11 bases are shared with TRBD1. Germline V gives CDR1 LNHDA, CDR2 SQIVND (reference sequence). With 10 bases clipped from V and 0 bases from J, the junction kept 8 bases outside the gene matches. This CDR3 region has 16 residues. CDR3 nucleotides: TGTGCCACCAGGGGACAGGGGGGCTATAGCAATCAGCCCCAGCATTTT. Encoded protein: CATRGQGGYSNQPQHF. Complete variable domain (other parts from reference TRBV19 and TRBJ1-5): DGGITQSPKYLFRKEGQNVTLSCEQNLNHDAMYWYRQDPGQGLRLIYYSQIVNDFQKGDIAEGYSVSREKKESFPLTVTSAQKNPTAFYLCATRGQGGYSNQPQHFGDGTRLSIL.

The chain links TRBV9 to TRBJ1-6, with D uncertain. The V end lost 2 bases, the J end lost 8 bases, and 11 bases lay between the germline ends. The CDR3 is made up of 14 amino acids. Germline V CDR1 and CDR2: SGDLS, YYNGEE. The CDR3 region is CASSVGVRDSPLHF. DNA for the CDR3: TGTGCCAGCAGCGTTGGGGTGCGGGATTCACCCCTCCACTTT.

The chain combines TRBV11-1 with TRBJ2-1, with TRBD2 matching over 9 bases. Germline V CDR1 and CDR2: SGHAT, FQDESV (reference sequence). The CDR3 totals 15 residues. V shed 7 bases, J shed 4 bases, and the junction held 8 bases outside the gene matches. For the CDR3, the DNA is TGTGCCAGCACCCCGGGACTAGCTAAATACAATGAGCAGTTCTTC. It yields the protein CASTPGLAKYNEQFF.

The genes are TRBV28 and TRBJ1-3; D remains ambiguous. Germline V gene data show CDR1 as MDHEN and CDR2 as SYDVKM. V was pared by 3 bases and J by 1 base, with 10 bases between. The CDR3 length is 15 residues. Here the CDR3 reads CASSFGSFSGNTIYF. The DNA for the CDR3 is TGTGCCAGCAGTTTCGGTTCTTTTTCTGGAAACACCATATATTTT. The full variable domain, in which reference TRBV28 and TRBJ1-3 provide the parts outside the CDR3, is DVKVTQSSRYLVKRTGEKVFLECVQDMDHENMFWYRQDPGLGLRLIYFSYDVKMKEKGDIPEGYSVSREKKERFSLILESASTNQTSMYLCASSFGSFSGNTIYFGEGSWLTVV.

This clone showed up many times. The chain carries TRBV6-5 and TRBJ1-2, with 9 bases that match TRBD1. From germline, CDR1 is MNHEY and CDR2 SVGAGI. The CDR3 consists of 15 residues. The V segment lost 7 bases and the J segment 6 bases; nucleotides outside the gene matches: 12. Written as DNA, the CDR3 is TGTGCCAGCATTCGGACAGGGGATAGTGGTCATGGCTACACCTTC. This encodes CASIRTGDSGHGYTF.

The rearrangement uses TRBV6-2 or TRBV6-3 and TRBJ2-2; 9 positions agree with TRBD2. V lost 6 bases, J lost 6 bases, and 11 bases stayed unmatched. Germline V gives CDR1 MNHEY, CDR2 SVGEGT. This CDR3 comprises 16 residues. The CDR3 nucleotides read TGTGCCAGCAGCCGTACGACTAGCGGCGTGTCCGGGGAGCTGTTTTTT. Translated, it gives CASSRTTSGVSGELFF.

J is TRBJ1-1 and V is TRBV5-1; D possibly corresponds to TRBD1 (6 bases). Germline V lookup: CDR1 SGHRS, CDR2 YFSETQ. The V end lost 0 bases, the J end lost 4 bases, and 13 bases lay between the germline ends. CDR3 length: 15 amino acids. The DNA for the CDR3 is TGCGCCAGCAGCTTGGAACCGGACAGCCTCACTGAAGCTTTCTTT. This translates into CASSLEPDSLTEAFF.

Concerning this clone: Distinct nucleotide sequences in the sample also encode this CDR3. The gene calls are TRBV19 and TRBJ2-7, with a tentative D call TRBD2 (5 bases). CDR3 length equals 11 residues. Germline V lookup: CDR1 LNHDA, CDR2 SQIVND (reference sequence). The V end was cut by 11 bases, the J end by 1 base, with 9 bases between. The CDR3 nucleotides read TGTGCCTCGAGCGGTTCCTACGAGCAGTACTTC. This codes for CASSGSYEQYF.

This sequence joins TRBV24-1 and TRBJ1-1; a possible D gene is TRBD1 (5 bases). The CDR3 has 13 residues. V was trimmed by 8 bases and J by 1 base, leaving 10 bases between them. Germline-derived CDR1 and CDR2 are KGHDR and SFDVKD. The CDR3 DNA is TGTGCCACCATGGGGGAGGAGAACACTGAAGCTTTCTTT. This sequence encodes CATMGEENTEAFF.

The chain is built from TRBV27 and TRBJ2-3, with TRBD2 identical over 8 bases. Trimming took 5 bases from V and 9 from J; bases not matched to a gene: 16. The CDR3 covers 16 residues. The germline gives CDR1 MNHEY, CDR2 SMNVEV (reference sequence). CDR3 DNA sequence: TGTGCCAGCAGTGCAGCGGGAGCCAGAGAAGTGGGGACGCAGTATTTT. It specifies CASSAAGAREVGTQYF.

In its sample, this clone was seen once. The rearrangement uses TRBV7-2 and TRBJ2-5, with 12 bases that match TRBD2. CDR1 is SGHTA, CDR2 FQGNSA, per germline. The CDR3 runs 17 residues. The trim removed 4 bases at V and 5 bases at J, leaving 11 bases unmatched. The CDR3 here is CASSSPSLTSGGETQYF. The CDR3 DNA sequence: TGTGCCAGCAGCTCACCGAGCCTAACTAGCGGGGGGGAGACCCAGTACTTC.

The CDR3 here is CASSSARAGEVDEQFF. The CDR3 bases are TGTGCCAGCAGTTCCGCTCGCGCGGGGGAGGTAGATGAGCAGTTCTTC. V gene TRBV6-2 or TRBV6-3 combines with J gene TRBJ2-1; 7 bases match TRBD2. The junction had 14 bases not matched to a gene; V was cut back by 4 bases and J by 8 bases. Germline lookup yields CDR1 MNHEY and CDR2 SVGEGT. The CDR3 extends over 16 amino acids.

The V call is TRBV5-1, the J call TRBJ2-3; tentative D call: TRBD1 (6 bases). Germline lookup yields CDR1 SGHRS and CDR2 YFSETQ. The CDR3 has 16 amino acids. V lost 0 bases, J lost 0 bases, and 11 bases lay in between. The CDR3 region has the DNA TGCGCCAGCAGCTTGGCCGGGCAGGGGAGCACAGATACGCAGTATTTT. Encoded protein: CASSLAGQGSTDTQYF.

The chain employs TRBV7-9 and TRBJ2-7, with a possible D match to TRBD2 (6 bases). CDR3 length equals 15 residues. Germline CDR1 is SEHNR and CDR2 is FQNEAQ (reference sequence). Trimming cost V 1 base and J 5 bases, with 15 bases left between them. CDR3 in amino acids: CASSLGRGSVNEQYF. CDR3 DNA sequence: TGTGCCAGCAGCTTAGGGCGGGGATCGGTCAACGAGCAGTACTTC.

The chain recombines TRBV19 with TRBJ1-6, with D tentatively TRBD1 (5 bases). This CDR3 comprises 18 residues. V was pared by 3 bases and J by 7 bases, with 22 bases between. CDR1 and CDR2 (germline): LNHDA, SQIVND (reference sequence). CDR3 nucleotide sequence: TGTGCCAGTAGTATGTTTTTGGTTGTTGGGGCCTTCAATTCACCCCTCCACTTT. Its translation: CASSMFLVVGAFNSPLHF. The full variable domain, completed using reference TRBV19 and TRBJ1-6, is DGGITQSPKYLFRKEGQNVTLSCEQNLNHDAMYWYRQDPGQGLRLIYYSQIVNDFQKGDIAEGYSVSREKKESFPLTVTSAQKNPTAFYLCASSMFLVVGAFNSPLHFGNGTRLTVT.

The gene calls are TRBV3-1 (or the pseudogene TRBV3-2) and TRBJ2-7; 12 positions match TRBD2. V shed 0 bases, J shed 7 bases, and the junction held 7 bases outside the gene matches. CDR3 size: 16 residues. Per the germline V gene, CDR1 is LGHDT and CDR2 is YNNKEL (reference sequence). The CDR3 spells CASSQDLAGGPREQYF. The DNA for the CDR3 is TGTGCCAGCAGCCAAGACCTAGCGGGAGGGCCGCGAGAGCAGTACTTC.

This rearrangement joins TRBV5-8 to TRBJ2-7; D is unresolved. This CDR3 region has 18 residues. CDR1 and CDR2 (germline): SGHTS, YDEGEE. Deletions cut 3 bases from V and 2 bases from J, with 24 bases between. The CDR3 loop reads CASSSHQARIKKTYEQYF. CDR3 sequence (DNA): TGTGCCAGCAGCTCCCACCAGGCTCGCATCAAAAAAACCTACGAGCAGTACTTC.

V is TRBV7-9 and J is TRBJ2-7, with D possibly TRBD2 on 5 matching bases. The CDR3 length is 14 residues. V shed 5 bases and J shed 6 bases, with 17 bases lying between them. In germline, CDR1 is SEHNR, CDR2 FQNEAQ (reference sequence). The CDR3 DNA sequence: TGTGCCAGCAGCCCCGGACTCTACCTGGCCGAGCAGTACTTC. Its protein is CASSPGLYLAEQYF.

The V call is TRBV7-2, the J call TRBJ2-3, with D unresolved. Germline assignment: CDR1 SGHTA and CDR2 FQGNSA. V shed 4 bases and J shed 2 bases, with 10 bases lying between them. This CDR3 has 14 residues. CDR3 sequence (DNA): TGTGCCAGCAGCTCCGGTCGCGCCACAGATACGCAGTATTTT. Translated, it gives CASSSGRATDTQYF.

J is TRBJ1-3 and V is TRBV7-9; weak D call: TRBD1 (5 bases). V lost 2 bases, J lost 4 bases, and 9 bases lay in between. This CDR3 contains 14 residues. Germline V gene data show CDR1 as SEHNR and CDR2 as FQNEAQ (reference sequence). In DNA, the CDR3 is TGTGCCAGCAGCTTAATGCAGGGAGGAAACACCATATATTTT. This gives the protein CASSLMQGGNTIYF.

The chain links TRBV19 to TRBJ1-1; 10 nucleotides agree with TRBD1. This CDR3 is built from 14 residues. With V trimmed by 7 bases and J by 6 bases, 8 bases remained unmatched. Germline V gives CDR1 LNHDA, CDR2 SQIVND (reference sequence). CDR3 DNA sequence: TGTGCCAGTACCCAACGGGACAGGGGATCTGAAGCTTTCTTT. Its translation is CASTQRDRGSEAFF. The full variable domain, completed using reference TRBV19 and TRBJ1-1, is DGGITQSPKYLFRKEGQNVTLSCEQNLNHDAMYWYRQDPGQGLRLIYYSQIVNDFQKGDIAEGYSVSREKKESFPLTVTSAQKNPTAFYLCASTQRDRGSEAFFGQGTRLTVV.

Concerning this clone: The sample contains more than one DNA sequence encoding this CDR3. This chain links TRBV2 with TRBJ1-5; TRBD1 matches at 7 bases. The trim removed 5 bases at V and 3 bases at J, leaving 4 bases unmatched. The CDR3 runs 14 residues. CDR1 and CDR2 from the germline V gene are SNHLY and FYNNEI. CDR3 sequence (DNA): TGTGCCAGCAGTCTTACAGGGGACAATCAGCCCCAGCATTTT. Translated: CASSLTGDNQPQHF.

The sample holds one count of this clone. The chain joins TRBV2 to TRBJ1-5; weak D call: TRBD1 (6 bases). Trimming removed 7 bases at V and 4 bases at J, with 20 bases between. CDR3 length equals 16 residues. In germline, CDR1 is SNHLY, CDR2 FYNNEI. In DNA form, the CDR3 reads TGTGCCAGCAACACCGATCTGGGGCAGGGGAATCAGCCCCAGCATTTT. This translates into CASNTDLGQGNQPQHF. Full variable domain (missing parts from reference TRBV2 and TRBJ1-5): EPEVTQTPSHQVTQMGQEVILRCVPISNHLYFYWYRQILGQKVEFLVSFYNNEISEKSEIFDDQFSVERPDGSNFTLKIRSTKLEDSAMYFCASNTDLGQGNQPQHFGDGTRLSIL.

This clone was recorded once. The rearrangement uses TRBV11-3 and TRBJ2-7; TRBD1 agrees at 8 bases. With 5 bases clipped from V and 1 base from J, the junction kept 10 bases outside the gene matches. Germline CDR1 and CDR2: SGHNT and YENEEA. The CDR3 is made up of 16 amino acids. CDR3 residues: CASSLGTGIPSYEQYF. The CDR3 DNA follows: TGTGCCAGCAGCCTGGGGACAGGAATCCCTTCCTACGAGCAGTACTTC.

This clone was detected only a few times. The chain carries TRBV2 and TRBJ2-7, with D unresolved. The CDR3 is 12 residues long. CDR1 is SNHLY and CDR2 is FYNNEI in the germline V gene. V lost 5 bases to trimming and J lost 6 bases, with 11 bases between them. As DNA, the CDR3 is TGTGCCAGCAGTTTAACTTCGAGCGAGCAGTACTTC. It yields the protein CASSLTSSEQYF.

V and J are TRBV5-1 and TRBJ2-3; the D gene is possibly TRBD2 (5 bases). V lost 7 bases to trimming and J lost 4 bases, with 16 bases between them. The CDR3 is 14 amino acids. Germline V gene lookup returns CDR1 SGHRS and CDR2 YFSETQ. Written as DNA, the CDR3 is TGCGCCAGCGGACTGCGAGAGACTTCAGATACGCAGTATTTT. Its translation: CASGLRETSDTQYF.

The gene calls are TRBV5-5 and TRBJ2-1, with D uncertain. The germline V and J ends were trimmed by 4 bases and 2 bases, with 10 bases remaining between them. CDR1 and CDR2 (germline): SGHKS, YYEKEE (reference sequence). This CDR3 comprises 14 residues. CDR3 protein: CASSPYRAYNEQFF. The CDR3 nucleotides read TGTGCCAGCAGCCCTTACAGAGCCTACAATGAGCAGTTCTTC.

This chain links TRBV6-5 with TRBJ1-5; 8 bases line up with TRBD1. The germline CDR1 and CDR2 sequences are MNHEY and SVGAGI. This CDR3 contains 14 residues. The junction had 2 bases not matched to a gene; V was cut back by 0 bases and J by 7 bases. The CDR3: CASSYSDRVQPQHF. The DNA for the CDR3 is TGTGCCAGCAGTTACTCGGACAGGGTGCAGCCCCAGCATTTT.

The sample holds one count of this clone. This sequence joins TRBV28 and TRBJ2-2; 11 bases fit TRBD2. Looked up from germline, CDR1 is MDHEN and CDR2 is SYDVKM. This CDR3 is 20 amino acids long. After removal of 3 bases from V and 1 base from J, the junction contained 13 bases not matched to a gene. The CDR3 loop reads CASSFRLAGLTLLNTGELFF. CDR3 coding DNA: TGTGCCAGCAGTTTTAGACTAGCGGGACTAACCCTTTTGAACACCGGGGAGCTGTTTTTT. Full variable domain (remainder filled in from reference TRBV28 and TRBJ2-2): DVKVTQSSRYLVKRTGEKVFLECVQDMDHENMFWYRQDPGLGLRLIYFSYDVKMKEKGDIPEGYSVSREKKERFSLILESASTNQTSMYLCASSFRLAGLTLLNTGELFFGEGSRLTVL.

The rearrangement uses TRBV28 and TRBJ1-1; TRBD1 matches 8 bases. The CDR3 runs to 16 residues. Losses at the gene ends were 2 bases for V and 10 bases for J; bases not matched to a gene: 15. Germline lookup yields CDR1 MDHEN and CDR2 SYDVKM. CDR3 region: CASSLGNMAGGASAFF. The CDR3 coding sequence is TGTGCCAGCAGTTTAGGAAACATGGCAGGGGGCGCATCAGCTTTCTTT.